These 28 T cell receptor beta chains originate from one sample sequenced in a study of blood T cell repertoires in COVID-19. Some clones are missing from TCRdb's copy, which holds only in-frame ones; the method was immunoSEQ multiplex PCR. The data show 180,000 or so clones, approximately 90% seen once. The source material was peripheral blood. Source of these receptors: a woman between 45 and 60 years old with acute or convalescent COVID-19.

V is TRBV7-2 and J is TRBJ1-1, with 8 bases matching TRBD1. With 1 base clipped from V and 1 base from J, the junction kept 14 bases outside the gene matches. This CDR3 is built from 19 residues. CDR1 SGHTA and CDR2 FQGNSA come from the germline V gene. The CDR3, as DNA: TGTGCCAGCAGCTTAGGCGTGGGGCTGACAGGGGAACCGAACACTGAAGCTTTCTTT. Its translation: CASSLGVGLTGEPNTEAFF.

As concerns this clone: The sample holds other DNA sequences that translate to the same CDR3. The rearrangement uses TRBV14 and TRBJ2-5; perhaps TRBD2 as D (5 bases). Germline assignment: CDR1 SGHDN and CDR2 FVKESK. The CDR3 is made up of 15 amino acids. Trimming pared 0 bases from V and 5 bases from J, leaving 13 bases between. The CDR3 protein is CASSQEGRGLETQYF. As DNA, the CDR3 is TGTGCCAGCAGCCAAGAAGGTAGAGGGTTGGAGACCCAGTACTTC. Together with reference TRBV14 and TRBJ2-5, the CDR3 gives the full variable domain: EAGVTQFPSHSVIEKGQTVTLRCDPISGHDNLYWYRRVMGKEIKFLLHFVKESKQDESGMPNNRFLAERTGGTYSTLKVQPAELEDSGVYFCASSQEGRGLETQYFGPGTRLLVL.

This clone has only a few counts. The chain employs TRBV11-3 and TRBJ1-2, with D possibly being TRBD1 (5 bases). The CDR3 is made up of 15 amino acids. The V end lost 0 bases, the J end lost 6 bases, and 14 bases lay between the germline ends. Germline V gene data show CDR1 as SGHNT and CDR2 as YENEEA. The CDR3 DNA reads as TGTGCCAGCAGCTTAGATCTAGGGGCGCGAAATGGCTACACCTTC. This codes for CASSLDLGARNGYTF.

For the CDR3, the DNA is TGTGCCAGCTCACCCCCAGGGGCCTTGGGGCCCCAGCATTTT. Amino acid sequence: CASSPPGALGPQHF. The chain recombines TRBV18 with TRBJ1-5; TRBD1 is a possible D gene (6 bases). Trimming removed 3 bases from V and 9 bases from J, with 15 bases in between. Germline CDR1 KGHSH, CDR2 LQKENI. This CDR3 comprises 14 residues.

This clone was recorded once. V and J are TRBV29-1 and TRBJ1-2; D possibly corresponds to TRBD1 (6 bases). V lost 8 bases and J lost 6, with 19 bases in between. CDR1 is SQVTM, CDR2 ANQGSEA, per germline. The CDR3 runs to 13 residues. The CDR3 is CSRERLQGNGYTF. CDR3 DNA sequence: TGCAGCCGAGAAAGACTACAGGGAAATGGCTACACCTTC.

Only one count was recorded for this clone. The chain uses TRBV6-5 and TRBJ1-2; 9 nucleotides agree with TRBD1. The CDR3 contains 15 residues. The junction had 9 bases not matched to a gene; V was cut back by 2 bases and J by 8 bases. Germline V gene sequence: CDR1 MNHEY, CDR2 SVGAGI. As DNA, the CDR3 is TGTGCCAGCAGTTACCAGGACAGGGGCCTCGGAGGCTACACCTTC. Translation gives CASSYQDRGLGGYTF.

The rearrangement links TRBV9 to TRBJ2-2; D may be TRBD2 (6 bases). The CDR3 consists of 13 residues. The germline gives CDR1 SGDLS, CDR2 YYNGEE. The ends were cut back, 1 base at V and 6 bases at J, with 7 bases in the middle. Written as DNA, the CDR3 is TGTGCCAGCAGCGTAAGGGAGGCCGGGGAGCTGTTTTTT. Encoded protein: CASSVREAGELFF.

Here the CDR3 DNA reads TGTGCCAGCAGTTTATCGCCGGGACAGGGGGCACGCACTGAAGCTTTCTTT. It encodes CASSLSPGQGARTEAFF. The V and J genes are TRBV27 and TRBJ1-1, with 12 positions matching TRBD1. Germline CDR1 MNHEY, CDR2 SMNVEV (reference sequence). This CDR3 region has 17 residues. The V and J ends lost 0 bases and 4 bases, in that order; junction bases with no gene match: 6.

The DNA for the CDR3 is TGTGCCAGCAGGCGGGAAGTAAATGAAAAACTGTTTTTT. Translated, it gives CASRREVNEKLFF. This sequence joins TRBV2 and TRBJ1-4; D not certain. Trimming removed 6 bases from V and 5 bases from J, with 10 bases in between. Per germline, CDR1 SNHLY and CDR2 FYNNEI. The CDR3 extends over 13 amino acids.

The chain links TRBV18 to TRBJ2-1; 8 bases map to TRBD2. There are 18 residues in the CDR3. J gave up 0 bases and V 8 bases, and 15 bases lay outside the gene matches. Germline CDR1 reads KGHSH; CDR2 reads LQKENI. The CDR3 loop reads CASPRPSGRVNSYNEQFF. The CDR3 DNA reads TGTGCCAGCCCGCGGCCTTCCGGGAGGGTTAACTCCTACAATGAGCAGTTCTTC.

The rearrangement links TRBV5-4 to TRBJ1-1; no definite D call. The germline CDR1 and CDR2 sequences are SGHNT and YYREEE (reference sequence). The V and J ends lost 0 bases and 1 base respectively, with 7 bases between them. The CDR3 has 14 amino acids. CDR3 coding DNA: TGTGCCAGCAGCTTGGCGCCGGGGAACACTGAAGCTTTCTTT. Translated, it gives CASSLAPGNTEAFF.

CDR3 amino acids: CASSAAATYEQYF. CDR3 DNA: TGTGCCAGCAGCGCCGCGGCCACCTACGAGCAGTACTTC. The gene calls are TRBV7-8 and TRBJ2-7; no reliable D call. Germline lookup yields CDR1 SGHVS and CDR2 FQNEAQ. V dropped 5 bases and J dropped 2 bases, with 10 bases sitting between them. The CDR3 totals 13 residues.

This clone was detected a few times. The chain joins TRBV7-2 to TRBJ2-2; 9 bases are shared with TRBD2. The V gene end was trimmed by 5 bases and the J gene end by 5 bases; junction bases not matched to a gene: 9. The CDR3 loop spans 16 amino acids. The germline CDR1 and CDR2 sequences are SGHTA and FQGNSA. CDR3 in DNA: TGTGCCAGCAGCCCCGGGTCTAGCGGGAAGACCGGGGAGCTGTTTTTT. Residues: CASSPGSSGKTGELFF.

The table lists this clone with a few counts. The chain employs TRBV11-3 and TRBJ1-1, with D possibly being TRBD1 (6 bases). Trimming took off 0 bases at V and 3 bases at J, with 14 bases between the two ends. The CDR3 is 16 residues long. The germline V gene encodes CDR1 SGHNT and CDR2 YENEEA. Here the CDR3 reads CASSLETGQDYTEAFF. The DNA for the CDR3 is TGTGCCAGCAGCTTAGAAACGGGACAAGATTACACTGAAGCTTTCTTT.

The V call is TRBV6-4, the J call TRBJ2-1; D not resolved. Between the trimmed V and J ends, which lost 2 bases and 4 bases, there was a span of 3 bases. CDR1 and CDR2 from the germline V gene are MRHNA and SNTAGT. The length of the CDR3 is 12 residues. CDR3 nucleotide sequence: TGTGCCAGCAGTGACCAGTACAATGAGCAGTTCTTC. This encodes CASSDQYNEQFF.

The chain employs TRBV12-3 or TRBV12-4 and TRBJ2-1; 8 bases align to TRBD1. V shed 2 bases, J shed 9 bases, and the junction held 3 bases outside the gene matches. The CDR3 consists of 13 residues. Here the CDR3 DNA reads TGTGCCAGCAGTTTAACTACAGGGGGTGAGCAGTTCTTC. It translates to CASSLTTGGEQFF.

The chain recombines TRBV5-5 with TRBJ1-4; D is unclear. The CDR3 spans 14 residues. Germline CDR1 SGHKS, CDR2 YYEKEE (reference sequence). V gave up 0 bases and J gave up 2 bases, with 5 bases separating them. The CDR3 nucleotides are TGTGCCAGCAGCTTGGCCGTTACTAATGAAAAACTGTTTTTT. Translation: CASSLAVTNEKLFF.

The chain combines TRBV6-6 with TRBJ1-3, with D possibly being TRBD1 (5 bases). The V and J ends lost 6 bases and 0 bases respectively, with 12 bases between them. The germline V gene encodes CDR1 MNHNY and CDR2 SVGAGI (reference sequence). The CDR3 runs 15 residues. The CDR3 region has the DNA TGTGCCAGCAGCCCCGACAGTCACTCTGGAAACACCATATATTTT. As protein: CASSPDSHSGNTIYF.

The chain employs TRBV9 and TRBJ2-3; 9 nucleotides align to TRBD2. Germline V lookup: CDR1 SGDLS, CDR2 YYNGEE. This CDR3 is 15 amino acids long. V lost 4 bases, J lost 0 bases, and 3 bases stayed unmatched. CDR3 in amino acids: CASSFSGSSTDTQYF. CDR3 nucleotides: TGTGCCAGCAGCTTTAGCGGGAGCAGCACAGATACGCAGTATTTT.

V and J are TRBV5-8 and TRBJ2-7, with 9 bases matching TRBD1. Germline lookup yields CDR1 SGHTS and CDR2 YDEGEE. Trimming removed 7 bases from V and 7 bases from J; junction bases left unmatched: 12. The CDR3 extends over 14 amino acids. This chain's CDR3 is CASGDRDRAREQYF. The CDR3 DNA sequence: TGTGCCAGCGGTGACCGGGACAGGGCACGGGAGCAGTACTTC.

This clone was seen a few times. V gene TRBV7-9 combines with J gene TRBJ2-7; D unresolved. CDR3 length equals 11 residues. Germline CDR1 and CDR2: SEHNR and FQNEAQ (reference sequence). V gave up 5 bases and J gave up 7 bases, with 9 bases separating them. This CDR3 reads CASSPIEEQYF. CDR3 nucleotide sequence: TGTGCCAGCAGCCCAATAGAAGAGCAGTACTTC.

This clone occurred once. This chain uses TRBV7-9 with TRBJ2-7, with a possible D match to TRBD1 (5 bases). The CDR3 extends over 14 amino acids. Germline loops: CDR1 SEHNR, CDR2 FQNEAQ (reference sequence). V gave up 0 bases and J gave up 3 bases, with 9 bases separating them. The chain's CDR3 is CASSLAKGIYEQYF. CDR3 sequence (DNA): TGTGCCAGCAGCTTAGCTAAGGGGATCTACGAGCAGTACTTC. The variable domain in full, with the rest retrieved from reference TRBV7-9 and TRBJ2-7, is DTGVSQNPRHKITKRGQNVTFRCDPISEHNRLYWYRQTLGQGPEFLTYFQNEAQLEKSRLLSDRFSAERPKGSFSTLEIQRTEQGDSAMYLCASSLAKGIYEQYFGPGTRLTVT.

This clone was seen a handful of times. This chain links TRBV5-6 with TRBJ2-1; 7 bases match TRBD1. Germline V CDR1 and CDR2: SGHDT, YYEEEE. The length of the CDR3 is 16 residues. With V trimmed by 5 bases and J by 0 bases, 8 bases remained unmatched. This chain's CDR3 is CASSHRGLSSYNEQFF. CDR3 nucleotide sequence: TGTGCCAGCAGTCACAGGGGCCTCAGCTCCTACAATGAGCAGTTCTTC.

The chain carries TRBV6-2 or TRBV6-3 and TRBJ1-5; D ambiguous. CDR1 MNHEY and CDR2 SVGEGT come from the germline V gene. The CDR3 totals 13 residues. The V and J ends lost 6 bases and 0 bases respectively, with 6 bases between them. CDR3 bases: TGTGCCAGCAGCCGTATTAGCAATCAGCCCCAGCATTTT. Protein product: CASSRISNQPQHF.

This chain joins TRBV18 and TRBJ2-7; 8 bases match TRBD1. The CDR3 covers 16 residues. The germline gives CDR1 KGHSH, CDR2 LQKENI. V lost 0 bases, J lost 7 bases, and 11 bases stayed unmatched. CDR3 nucleotides: TGTGCCAGCTCACCACCCGGCCAGGGGGCGAAGAGGGAGCAGTACTTC. It yields the protein CASSPPGQGAKREQYF.

The genes are TRBV10-3 and TRBJ1-5, with unresolved D. The CDR3 is 14 residues long. The germline CDR1 and CDR2 sequences are ENHRY and SYGVKD. The V end lost 4 bases, the J end lost 2 bases, and 9 bases lay between the germline ends. CDR3 amino acids: CAISGVEGNQPQHF. CDR3 sequence (DNA): TGTGCCATCAGTGGAGTTGAGGGCAATCAGCCCCAGCATTTT.

V gene TRBV10-2 combines with J gene TRBJ2-3, with 7 bases matching TRBD2. Germline V gene lookup returns CDR1 WSHSY and CDR2 SAAADI. This CDR3 is built from 16 residues. The ends lost 5 bases at V and 2 bases at J; junction bases unmatched: 10. Written as DNA, the CDR3 is TGCGCCAGCAGTCCCCTTTCAGCGGGGATCACAGATACGCAGTATTTT. It codes for CASSPLSAGITDTQYF.

Comment on this clone: A much bigger clone sits one base away, suggesting this may be a read error. The same CDR3 can be traced to other DNA sequences in this sample. The gene calls are TRBV7-2 and TRBJ2-7; D perhaps matches TRBD2 (6 bases). CDR1 is SGHTA, CDR2 FQGNSA, per germline. Trimming stripped 3 bases from V and 1 base from J, with 7 bases between. CDR3 length: 13 amino acids. The CDR3: CASSFSGSYEQYF. CDR3 in DNA: TGTGCCAGCAGCTTTAGCGGTTCCTACGAGCAGTACTTC.